The 18 T cell receptor beta chains given below trace back to one sample, sequenced in a study of blood T cell repertoires in COVID-19. The protocol was immunoSEQ multiplex PCR, while the TCRdb copy is restricted to in-frame clones and leaves out a portion. The repertoire holds 45,000 to 50,000 clones, with more than 75% as singletons. Material for sequencing was peripheral blood. These receptors all come from a man aged 50-59 years with active COVID-19.

V and J are TRBV18 and TRBJ2-7, with D possibly being TRBD1 (5 bases). The germline gives CDR1 KGHSH, CDR2 LQKENI. This CDR3 has 15 residues. Trimming removed 0 bases at V and 2 bases at J, with 11 bases between. The CDR3 nucleotides read TGTGCCAGCTCACCACCGGGGCCGCCCACCTACGAGCAGTACTTC. This gives the protein CASSPPGPPTYEQYF.

This clone was counted only a few times. This chain uses TRBV6-2 or TRBV6-3 with TRBJ2-1; D may be TRBD2 (6 bases). CDR3 length: 14 amino acids. V was clipped by 5 bases and J by 1 base, with 9 bases between them. CDR1 and CDR2 from the germline V gene are MNHEY and SVGEGT. The CDR3 loop reads CASSAGLSYNEQFF. The CDR3 DNA reads TGTGCCAGCAGTGCGGGACTTTCCTACAATGAGCAGTTCTTC.

V and J are TRBV7-2 and TRBJ1-4; 12 bases are shared with TRBD1. After removal of 5 bases from V and 6 bases from J, the junction contained 10 bases not matched to a gene. Germline values: CDR1 SGHTA, CDR2 FQGNSA. The CDR3 consists of 17 residues. The DNA for the CDR3 is TGTGCCAGCAGCGCTTACCTCCGGGACAGGGGGCATGAAAAACTGTTTTTT. Amino acids: CASSAYLRDRGHEKLFF.

The chain is built from TRBV15 and TRBJ2-3; 7 bases are a match to TRBD1. This CDR3 spans 18 amino acids. Germline V gives CDR1 LNHNV, CDR2 YYDKDF (reference sequence). V lost 0 bases, J lost 1 base, and 10 bases stayed unmatched. The CDR3 nucleotides read TGTGCCACCAGCAGAGAGACAGGGCCCGATCAAGGCACAGATACGCAGTATTTT. Amino acids: CATSRETGPDQGTDTQYF.

The rearrangement uses TRBV6-2 or TRBV6-3 and TRBJ2-1; 9 bases fit TRBD2. The CDR3 extends over 16 amino acids. Looked up from germline, CDR1 is MNHEY and CDR2 is SVGEGT. Trimming removed 4 bases from V and 2 bases from J; junction bases left unmatched: 6. Written as DNA, the CDR3 is TGTGCCAGCAGTTCCCTCGCGGGAGGGCCCTACAATGAGCAGTTCTTC. This translates into CASSSLAGGPYNEQFF.

V and J are TRBV28 and TRBJ2-7; D is uncertain. This CDR3 spans 11 amino acids. Per the germline V gene, CDR1 is MDHEN and CDR2 is SYDVKM. V dropped 8 bases and J dropped 3 bases, with 8 bases sitting between them. As DNA, the CDR3 is TGTGCCAGCGGGCCCAACTACGAGCAGTACTTC. Protein sequence: CASGPNYEQYF. Full variable domain (rest looked up from reference TRBV28 and TRBJ2-7): DVKVTQSSRYLVKRTGEKVFLECVQDMDHENMFWYRQDPGLGLRLIYFSYDVKMKEKGDIPEGYSVSREKKERFSLILESASTNQTSMYLCASGPNYEQYFGPGTRLTVT.

This clone came up once. The rearrangement joins TRBV5-4 to TRBJ1-1; 10 bases agree with TRBD1. CDR1 and CDR2 (germline): SGHNT, YYREEE (reference sequence). V lost 5 bases to trimming and J lost 4 bases; unmatched junction nucleotides: 2. The CDR3 contains 13 residues. This CDR3 is CASSGDRGTEAFF. CDR3 nucleotides: TGTGCCAGCAGTGGGGACAGGGGCACTGAAGCTTTCTTT.

J is TRBJ2-3 and V is TRBV13, with D possibly TRBD1 on 6 matching bases. The V gene's germline CDR1 is PRHDT and CDR2 FYEKMQ (reference sequence). The CDR3 loop spans 14 amino acids. The V end was cut by 4 bases, the J end by 6 bases, with 14 bases between. The CDR3 loop is CASSSDRRADTQYF. The CDR3 bases are TGTGCCAGCAGCTCCGACAGGAGAGCGGATACGCAGTATTTT.

This clone came up a few times. CDR3 residues: CASSRTSGGAQGELFF. The CDR3 DNA is TGCGCCAGCAGCCGGACTAGCGGGGGGGCCCAAGGGGAGCTGTTTTTT. The rearrangement links TRBV4-1 to TRBJ2-2; 15 bases are shared with TRBD2. The ends lost 4 bases at V and 8 bases at J; junction bases unmatched: 5. The CDR3 is 16 amino acids. CDR1 and CDR2 (germline): MGHRA, YSYEKL.

The chain employs TRBV7-2 and TRBJ1-2; 12 bases fit TRBD1. V gave up 4 bases and J gave up 8 bases; unmatched junction bases: 5. The CDR3 consists of 14 residues. The germline CDR1 and CDR2 sequences are SGHTA and FQGNSA. The CDR3 reads CASSWGQGAEGYTF. DNA for the CDR3: TGTGCCAGCAGCTGGGGACAGGGGGCGGAAGGCTACACCTTC.

The table lists this clone with a count of one. J is TRBJ2-7 and V is TRBV7-8; the match to TRBD1 covers 9 bases. Germline trimming cut 1 base from V and 3 bases from J; bases unmatched to any gene: 13. The CDR3 spans 18 residues. CDR1 and CDR2 from the germline V gene are SGHVS and FQNEAQ. The DNA of the CDR3 is TGTGCCAGCAGCTTAGTCCGAGGCCGGACAGGGGATCTCTACGAGCAGTACTTC. Translating it yields CASSLVRGRTGDLYEQYF.

The chain carries TRBV7-2 and TRBJ2-6; 9 positions match TRBD1. Germline-derived CDR1 and CDR2 are SGHTA and FQGNSA. The CDR3 consists of 17 residues. Trimming took 3 bases from V and 4 from J; bases not matched to a gene: 7. Here the CDR3 reads CASSFRGQGSGANVLTF. CDR3 coding DNA: TGTGCCAGCAGCTTCAGGGGACAGGGCTCCGGGGCCAACGTCCTGACTTTC. The full variable domain, rest sourced from reference TRBV7-2 and TRBJ2-6, is GAGVSQSPSNKVTEKGKDVELRCDPISGHTALYWYRQSLGQGLEFLIYFQGNSAPDKSGLPSDRFSAERTGGSVSTLTIQRTQQEDSAVYLCASSFRGQGSGANVLTFGAGSRLTVL.

The chain uses TRBV7-6 and TRBJ2-7, with D perhaps TRBD2 (6 bases). CDR3 length: 17 amino acids. V dropped 0 bases and J dropped 1 base, with 16 bases sitting between them. Germline CDR1 is SGHVS and CDR2 is FNYEAQ. CDR3: CASSLAYIGRQSYEQYF. CDR3 DNA sequence: TGTGCCAGCAGCTTAGCATATATAGGGAGGCAGTCCTACGAGCAGTACTTC.

V gene TRBV6-6 combines with J gene TRBJ2-1; D call uncertain. CDR3 length equals 14 residues. The V end lost 7 bases, the J end lost 4 bases, and 14 bases lay between the germline ends. Germline CDR1 and CDR2: MNHNY and SVGAGI (reference sequence). The CDR3 reads CASTLTTKYNEQFF. In DNA, the CDR3 is TGTGCCAGCACCCTGACGACAAAATACAATGAGCAGTTCTTC.

This chain connects TRBV7-9 to TRBJ1-1; D remains unclear. CDR1 and CDR2 (germline): SEHNR, FQNEAQ (reference sequence). The length of the CDR3 is 13 residues. V was cut by 2 bases and J by 4 bases, with 8 bases left in between. CDR3 in amino acids: CASSLPASTEAFF. The CDR3 bases are TGTGCCAGCAGCTTACCAGCGAGCACTGAAGCTTTCTTT.

This clone is medium-sized (0.01 to 0.1%) in the sample. The rearrangement joins TRBV7-9 to TRBJ1-4; D is possibly TRBD1 (5 bases). The CDR3 extends over 14 amino acids. V was trimmed by 5 bases and J by 4 bases, leaving 11 bases between them. Germline V gives CDR1 SEHNR, CDR2 FQNEAQ (reference sequence). Written as DNA, the CDR3 is TGTGCCAGCAGCCCCGGGGGGTTTAATGAAAAACTGTTTTTT. Translation gives CASSPGGFNEKLFF. The whole variable domain, filled in from reference TRBV7-9 and TRBJ1-4, reads DTGVSQNPRHKITKRGQNVTFRCDPISEHNRLYWYRQTLGQGPEFLTYFQNEAQLEKSRLLSDRFSAERPKGSFSTLEIQRTEQGDSAMYLCASSPGGFNEKLFFGSGTQLSVL.

This clone showed up just a few times. V is TRBV9 and J is TRBJ1-2; D gene unclear. The CDR3 totals 13 residues. The germline V gene has CDR1 SGDLS and CDR2 YYNGEE. Trimming removed 4 bases from V and 8 bases from J, with 15 bases in between. The CDR3 sequence is CASSPAGSLGYTF. CDR3 nucleotides: TGTGCCAGCAGCCCGGCGGGGTCCCTGGGCTACACCTTC.

The V call is TRBV19, the J call TRBJ1-1; TRBD1 agrees at 11 bases. Germline CDR1 and CDR2: LNHDA and SQIVND (reference sequence). The V segment lost 3 bases and the J segment 0 bases; nucleotides outside the gene matches: 12. This CDR3 has 19 amino acids. The CDR3 loop is CASSMRSFGQGAMNTEAFF. The CDR3 region has the DNA TGTGCCAGTAGTATGCGATCCTTTGGACAGGGGGCAATGAACACTGAAGCTTTCTTT. Full variable domain (remainder filled in from reference TRBV19 and TRBJ1-1): DGGITQSPKYLFRKEGQNVTLSCEQNLNHDAMYWYRQDPGQGLRLIYYSQIVNDFQKGDIAEGYSVSREKKESFPLTVTSAQKNPTAFYLCASSMRSFGQGAMNTEAFFGQGTRLTVV.